This paragraph covers one T cell receptor (beta chain) sequence. Other DNA sequences in the sample encode the same CDR3. The data originate from a study of blood T cell repertoires in COVID-19. Study-level background: Acute and convalescent COVID-19 specimens originated in the United States, Italy and Spain.

Using immunoSEQ multiplex PCR, the repertoire was profiled, and TCRdb retains in-frame clones only, with some absent. The sample consists of approximately 90,000 clones, roughly 78% of them appearing once. V lost 5 bases to trimming and J lost 0 bases, with 8 bases between them. The CDR3 length is 14 residues. Per the germline V gene, CDR1 is LNHDA and CDR2 is SQIVND (reference sequence). The chain employs TRBV19 and TRBJ2-1; a weak D match, TRBD2 (5 bases). Specimen: peripheral blood. The clonotype comes from a woman older than 75 with acute or convalescent COVID-19. CDR3 amino acids: CASSSSGSYNEQFF. The CDR3 DNA sequence: TGTGCCAGTAGTTCGAGCGGCTCCTACAATGAGCAGTTCTTC.